This T cell receptor (beta chain) came from a study of blood T cell repertoires in COVID-19. About the study: Some COVID-19 samples were acute and others convalescent; all came from the United States, Italy and Spain. The analysed material was cDNA or gDNA that came from T cells, B-cell-depleted T cells, or PBMCs.

The germline V gene encodes CDR1 LNHDA and CDR2 SQIVND (reference sequence). This CDR3 region has 14 residues. With 2 bases removed from V and 3 bases from J, the gap between germline ends came to 8 bases. Seattle researchers signed up patients amid active infection and tracked them longitudinally. Per the authors' pipeline: Cell counts per sample came from amplifying reference gene primers. Only in-frame clones appear in the TCRdb table, and some are missing; sequencing was by immunoSEQ multiplex PCR. The D gene and trimming were derived from the DNA, and the V and J assignments and clone size from that table. There are approximately 150,000 clones in the sample; roughly 90% occur only once, and around 5% lies in the top ten.

This TCR was recovered from a man aged 18-30 years with COVID-19, enrolled during active disease. The chain is built from TRBV19 and TRBJ1-5, with D possibly matching TRBD1 (5 bases). The sequenced sample consisted of peripheral blood. CDR3 DNA sequence: TGTGCCAGTAGTATACGGGGGGACAATCAGCCCCAGCATTTT. Its translation: CASSIRGDNQPQHF.